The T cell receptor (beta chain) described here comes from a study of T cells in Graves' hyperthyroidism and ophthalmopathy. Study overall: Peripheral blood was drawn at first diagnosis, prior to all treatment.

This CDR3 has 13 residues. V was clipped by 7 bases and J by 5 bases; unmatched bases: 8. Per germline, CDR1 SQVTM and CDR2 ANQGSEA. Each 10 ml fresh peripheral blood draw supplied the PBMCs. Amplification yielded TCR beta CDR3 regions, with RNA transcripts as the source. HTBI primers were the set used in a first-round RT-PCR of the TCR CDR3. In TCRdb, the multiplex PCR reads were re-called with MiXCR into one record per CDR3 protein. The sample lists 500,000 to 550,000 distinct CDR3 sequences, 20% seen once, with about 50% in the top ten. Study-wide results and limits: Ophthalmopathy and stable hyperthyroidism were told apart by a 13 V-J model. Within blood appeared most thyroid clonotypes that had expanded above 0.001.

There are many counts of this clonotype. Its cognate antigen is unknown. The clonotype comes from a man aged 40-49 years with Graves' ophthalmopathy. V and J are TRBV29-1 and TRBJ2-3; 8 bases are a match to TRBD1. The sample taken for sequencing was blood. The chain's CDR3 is CSAQTGVGDTQYF. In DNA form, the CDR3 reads TGCAGCGCCCAGACAGGGGTGGGAGATACGCAGTATTTT.